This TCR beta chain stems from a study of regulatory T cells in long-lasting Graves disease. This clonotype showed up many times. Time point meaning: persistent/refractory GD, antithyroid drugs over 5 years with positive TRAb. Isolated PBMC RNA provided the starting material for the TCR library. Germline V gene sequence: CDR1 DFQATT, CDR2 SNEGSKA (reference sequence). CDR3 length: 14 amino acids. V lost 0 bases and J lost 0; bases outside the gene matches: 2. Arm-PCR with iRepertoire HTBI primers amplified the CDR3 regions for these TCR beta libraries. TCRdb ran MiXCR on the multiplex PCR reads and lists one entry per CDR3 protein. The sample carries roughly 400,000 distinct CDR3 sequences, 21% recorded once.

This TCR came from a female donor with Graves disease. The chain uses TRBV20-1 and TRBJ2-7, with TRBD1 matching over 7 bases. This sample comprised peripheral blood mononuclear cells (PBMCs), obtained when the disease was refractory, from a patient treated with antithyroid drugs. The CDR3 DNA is TGCAGTGCTAGAGATCGGGACAGCTCCTACGAGCAGTACTTC. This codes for CSARDRDSSYEQYF.